This T cell receptor (beta chain) originates from a study of cytomegalovirus exposure and HLA in healthy donors. The overall study: The same platform as the 650 to 700 first-cohort repertoires was used for the 130 or so validation repertoires, a later analysis reported.

General observations from the study: Cytomegalovirus status, reportedly, was diagnosed with high specificity and sensitivity by the classifier. A list of around 150 TCR beta chains associated with cytomegalovirus was given. Rare sequences made up most TCRs, while some public TCRs were found in many donors.

TCRdb's table, derived via immunoSEQ multiplex PCR, lists solely in-frame clones and lacks some. The profile shows 150,000 to 200,000 clones, nearly 90% of them singletons. CDR1 and CDR2 from the germline V gene are MGHRA and YSYEKL. This CDR3 contains 16 residues. V lost 0 bases, J lost 11 bases, and 10 bases stayed unmatched. As for this clone: Its antigen is currently unknown.

Sequencing was done on a sample of PBMCs. The gene calls are TRBV4-1 and TRBJ2-7; 13 nucleotides agree with TRBD2. The TCR comes from a man between 18 and 29 years old in good health and CMV-seropositive. CDR3 bases: TGCGCCAGCAGCCAAGATTTTACCGGACTAGCGGGAGTAGAGTACTTC. Its translation: CASSQDFTGLAGVEYF.